The 22 T cell receptor beta chains given below trace back to one sample, sequenced in a study of control samples from healthy donors and cancer patients. Data came from immunoSEQ multiplex PCR; TCRdb stores just in-frame clones and leaves some out. The sample has approximately 79,000 clones; approximately 89% are singletons. The specimen sequenced was blood. All receptors derive from a man aged 50-60 years in good health.

CDR3: CASSTLAGAGLTQYF. CDR3 bases: TGTGCCAGCAGCACACTAGCGGGGGCCGGTTTGACCCAGTACTTC. The gene calls are TRBV11-2 and TRBJ2-5; 11 bases agree with TRBD2. J gave up 7 bases and V 5 bases, and 9 bases lay outside the gene matches. CDR1 and CDR2 from the germline V gene are SGHAT and FQNNGV. The CDR3 contains 15 residues.

On this clone: Other DNA sequences in this specimen translate into the identical CDR3. The chain is built from TRBV6-1 and TRBJ2-7; 7 bases agree with TRBD1. Germline V CDR1 and CDR2: MNHNS, SASEGT. The CDR3 is 14 residues long. The junction had 4 bases not matched to a gene; V was cut back by 2 bases and J by 3 bases. The CDR3 coding sequence is TGTGCCAGCAGTGAAACAGACAGGGTCTACGAGCAGTACTTC. It is translated as CASSETDRVYEQYF.

This sequence joins TRBV9 and TRBJ2-2; 7 bases agree with TRBD2. The CDR3 runs to 16 residues. V dropped 2 bases and J dropped 5; count of bases not matched to a gene: 9. Looked up from germline, CDR1 is SGDLS and CDR2 is YYNGEE. The CDR3: CASSVKPAGRTGELFF. In DNA form, the CDR3 reads TGTGCCAGCAGCGTTAAGCCAGCGGGGAGAACCGGGGAGCTGTTTTTT. The full variable domain, rest sourced from reference TRBV9 and TRBJ2-2, is DSGVTQTPKHLITATGQRVTLRCSPRSGDLSVYWYQQSLDQGLQFLIQYYNGEERAKGNILERFSAQQFPDLHSELNLSSLELGDSALYFCASSVKPAGRTGELFFGEGSRLTVL.

V usage is TRBV7-2 and J usage is TRBJ2-2; D is undetermined. CDR3 size: 14 residues. V gave up 2 bases and J gave up 6 bases, with 10 bases separating them. Per germline, CDR1 SGHTA and CDR2 FQGNSA. CDR3 bases: TGTGCCAGCAGCTTATCGACCGTACCCGGGGAGCTGTTTTTT. This codes for CASSLSTVPGELFF.

CDR3 in amino acids: CASSLAFGFGEQYF. DNA of the CDR3: TGTGCCAGCAGCTTAGCGTTTGGGTTCGGCGAGCAGTACTTC. The chain recombines TRBV7-9 with TRBJ2-7; D gene ambiguous. V lost 0 bases to trimming and J lost 6 bases, with 12 bases between them. In germline, CDR1 is SEHNR, CDR2 FQNEAQ (reference sequence). The length of the CDR3 is 14 residues.

The chain is built from TRBV7-2 and TRBJ1-1, with a possible D match to TRBD1 (6 bases). The CDR3 runs to 14 residues. Germline CDR1 is SGHTA and CDR2 is FQGNSA. V gave up 4 bases and J gave up 5 bases, with 14 bases separating them. The CDR3 spells CASSSNRVRTEAFF. DNA of the CDR3: TGTGCCAGCAGCTCGAACAGGGTCAGAACTGAAGCTTTCTTT.

The rearrangement uses TRBV21-1 and TRBJ1-5; TRBD1 is taken as the D call from the table, unchecked against the DNA. TRBV21-1 is tagged as a pseudogene. This CDR3 comprises 17 residues. CDR3 region: CASSKSAEGAVHQPQHF. The CDR3 nucleotides read TGTGCCAGCAGCAAAAGCGCCGAGGGGGCGGTTCATCAGCCCCAGCATTTT.

The rearrangement joins TRBV29-1 to TRBJ1-4; D call uncertain. CDR1 is SQVTM and CDR2 is ANQGSEA in the germline V gene. V was shortened by 0 bases and J by 8 bases, with 16 bases between the two germline ends. This CDR3 spans 15 amino acids. This chain's CDR3 is CSVEDRNGVREKLFF. The CDR3 nucleotides are TGCAGCGTTGAAGATCGTAATGGGGTACGGGAAAAACTGTTTTTT.

V gene TRBV7-9 combines with J gene TRBJ1-3; TRBD1 agrees at 9 bases. Germline V gives CDR1 SEHNR, CDR2 FQNEAQ (reference sequence). CDR3 size: 15 residues. Trimming took 5 bases from V and 2 from J; bases not matched to a gene: 4. CDR3 sequence reads: CASSLTGGAGNTIYF. CDR3 nucleotides: TGTGCCAGCAGCCTGACAGGGGGAGCTGGAAACACCATATATTTT.

This rearrangement joins TRBV30 to TRBJ1-2, with TRBD1 matching over 8 bases. Trimming took 3 bases from V and 8 from J; bases not matched to a gene: 5. Germline-derived CDR1 and CDR2 are GTSNPN and SVGIG (reference sequence). This CDR3 contains 12 residues. CDR3 in amino acids: CAWRTGAPGYTF. Written as DNA, the CDR3 is TGTGCCTGGAGGACAGGGGCGCCCGGCTACACCTTC.

This clone is a singleton in its sample. The V and J genes are TRBV2 and TRBJ2-2; either TRBD1 or TRBD2 may fit D (7 bases each). The CDR3 covers 15 residues. V gave up 6 bases and J gave up 0 bases, with 11 bases separating them. The germline CDR1 and CDR2 sequences are SNHLY and FYNNEI. The CDR3 nucleotides read TGTGCCAGCAGGGGGGGGACAGCGAACACCGGGGAGCTGTTTTTT. Protein sequence: CASRGGTANTGELFF.

This chain links TRBV21-1 with TRBJ2-3. TRBV21-1 is termed a pseudogene. The CDR3 runs 19 residues. CDR3 bases: TGTGCCAGCAGCAAAGTAGGCCACGATCATATGAAACGCACAGATACGCAGTATTTT. Translating gives CASSKVGHDHMKRTDTQYF.

This chain uses TRBV4-3 with TRBJ1-1; D gene uncertain. Germline V lookup: CDR1 LGHNA, CDR2 YSLEER. The CDR3 has 13 residues. Trimming cost V 4 bases and J 6 bases, with 12 bases left between them. CDR3 DNA: TGCGCCAGCAGCCCGCGGGGAGAGGCTGAAGCTTTCTTT. As protein: CASSPRGEAEAFF.

This clone appeared a few times. Compared with germline, one end of the junction differs, possibly owing to a read error. CDR3 in amino acids: CAGRGPYGYTF. CDR3 sequence (DNA): TGTGCCGGTAGGGGGCCCTATGGCTACACCTTC. The chain combines TRBV19 with TRBJ1-2; TRBD1 matches 7 bases. The CDR3 is 11 residues long. Germline CDR1 and CDR2: LNHDA and SQIVND (reference sequence).

The V call is TRBV7-6, the J call TRBJ2-3; D is uncertain. V lost 1 base and J 0 bases, leaving 5 bases between the germline ends. The V gene's germline CDR1 is SGHVS and CDR2 FNYEAQ. The CDR3 totals 14 residues. The CDR3 loop reads CASSLVFSTDTQYF. CDR3 DNA sequence: TGTGCCAGCAGCTTAGTCTTCAGCACAGATACGCAGTATTTT.

The chain combines TRBV4-3 with TRBJ2-7, with D unresolved. Between the trimmed V and J ends, which lost 0 bases and 1 base, there was a span of 4 bases. Germline lookup yields CDR1 LGHNA and CDR2 YSLEER. The CDR3 consists of 13 residues. The CDR3 is CASSQDGSYEQYF. The CDR3 nucleotides read TGCGCCAGCAGCCAAGATGGGTCCTACGAGCAGTACTTC.

The rearrangement joins TRBV5-5 to TRBJ1-5; possible D gene TRBD1, 5 bases. Germline CDR1 and CDR2: SGHKS and YYEKEE (reference sequence). The ends were cut back, 0 bases at V and 1 base at J, with 11 bases in the middle. CDR3 size: 16 residues. The chain's CDR3 is CASSLDAGVSNQPQHF. The CDR3 DNA reads TGTGCCAGCAGCTTGGATGCGGGGGTAAGCAATCAGCCCCAGCATTTT.

The chain carries TRBV3-1 (or the pseudogene TRBV3-2) and TRBJ1-1, with a possible D match to TRBD1 (5 bases). CDR3 length: 11 amino acids. With 3 bases removed from V and 8 bases from J, the gap between germline ends came to 7 bases. CDR1 LGHDT and CDR2 YNNKEL come from the germline V gene (reference sequence). CDR3 nucleotide sequence: TGTGCCAGCAGCCAGGGGGGGGAAGCTTTCTTT. Translation gives CASSQGGEAFF.

The chain uses TRBV5-1 and TRBJ1-3, with D uncertain. Trimming removed 4 bases from V and 6 bases from J, with 20 bases in between. The length of the CDR3 is 16 residues. CDR1 is SGHRS and CDR2 is YFSETQ in the germline V gene. Here the CDR3 DNA reads TGCGCCAGCAGCCCCGATCGCTACCGGGATGAAAACACCATATATTTT. Encoded protein: CASSPDRYRDENTIYF.

The sample holds one count of this clone. V and J are TRBV5-6 and TRBJ1-5, with D uncertain. Germline V gene lookup returns CDR1 SGHDT and CDR2 YYEEEE. The CDR3 spans 12 residues. Trimming cost V 2 bases and J 6 bases, with 6 bases left between them. Here the CDR3 reads CASSLVGQPQHF. The CDR3 DNA reads as TGTGCCAGCAGCTTAGTGGGTCAGCCCCAGCATTTT.

This chain joins TRBV18 and TRBJ2-7, with 8 bases matching TRBD1. Germline V gene lookup returns CDR1 KGHSH and CDR2 LQKENI. With 0 bases clipped from V and 11 bases from J, the junction kept 15 bases outside the gene matches. This CDR3 is 16 amino acids long. CDR3 DNA: TGTGCCAGCTCACCACCGGGACTGACAGGGGCTGATAGGAAGTACTTC. Amino acid sequence: CASSPPGLTGADRKYF. Full variable domain (rest looked up from reference TRBV18 and TRBJ2-7): NAGVMQNPRHLVRRRGQEARLRCSPMKGHSHVYWYRQLPEEGLKFMVYLQKENIIDESGMPKERFSAEFPKEGPSILRIQQVVRGDSAAYFCASSPPGLTGADRKYFGPGTRLTVT.

V is TRBV3-1 (or the pseudogene TRBV3-2) and J is TRBJ2-4; D is uncertain. Deletions cut 0 bases from V and 0 bases from J, with 6 bases between. CDR1 is LGHDT, CDR2 YNNKEL, per germline (reference sequence). This CDR3 region has 15 residues. CDR3 amino acids: CASSQERLAKNIQYF. The CDR3, as DNA: TGTGCCAGCAGCCAAGAACGGTTAGCCAAAAACATTCAGTACTTC.